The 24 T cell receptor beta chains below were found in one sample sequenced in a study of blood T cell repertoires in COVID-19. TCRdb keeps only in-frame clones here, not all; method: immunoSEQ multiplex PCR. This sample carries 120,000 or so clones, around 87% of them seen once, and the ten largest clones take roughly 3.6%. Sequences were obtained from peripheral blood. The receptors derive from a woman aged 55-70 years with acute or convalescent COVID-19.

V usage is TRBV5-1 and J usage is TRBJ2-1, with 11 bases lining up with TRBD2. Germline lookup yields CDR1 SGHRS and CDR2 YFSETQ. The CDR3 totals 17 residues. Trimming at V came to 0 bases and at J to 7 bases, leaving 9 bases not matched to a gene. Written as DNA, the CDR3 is TGCGCCAGCAGCTTGGGGCTAGCGGGAGGAGGGGATAATGAGCAGTTCTTC. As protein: CASSLGLAGGGDNEQFF.

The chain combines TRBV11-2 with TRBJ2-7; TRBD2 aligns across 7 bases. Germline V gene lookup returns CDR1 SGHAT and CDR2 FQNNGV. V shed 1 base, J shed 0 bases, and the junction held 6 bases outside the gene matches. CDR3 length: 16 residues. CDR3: CASSLVRLAASYEQYF. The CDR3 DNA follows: TGTGCCAGCAGCTTAGTACGTCTAGCGGCCTCCTACGAGCAGTACTTC.

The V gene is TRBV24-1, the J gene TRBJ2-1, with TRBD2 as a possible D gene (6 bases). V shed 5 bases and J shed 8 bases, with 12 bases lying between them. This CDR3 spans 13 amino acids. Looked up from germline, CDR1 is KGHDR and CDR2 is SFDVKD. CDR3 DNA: TGTGCCACCAGTGGACTAGGACGGGATGAGCAGTTCTTC. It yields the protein CATSGLGRDEQFF.

CDR3 residues: CATSRGGGQPQHF. CDR3 in DNA: TGTGCCACCAGTCGCGGGGGTGGACAGCCCCAGCATTTT. The chain links TRBV24-1 to TRBJ1-5; possible D gene TRBD1, 5 bases. The V end was cut by 6 bases, the J end by 7 bases, with 12 bases between. Germline V lookup: CDR1 KGHDR, CDR2 SFDVKD. The CDR3 is made up of 13 amino acids.

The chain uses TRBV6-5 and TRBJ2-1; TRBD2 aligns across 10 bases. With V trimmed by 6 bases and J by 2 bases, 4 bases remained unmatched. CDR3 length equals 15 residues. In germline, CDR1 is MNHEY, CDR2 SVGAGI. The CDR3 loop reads CASSQSGRAYNEQFF. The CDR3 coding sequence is TGTGCCAGCAGCCAAAGCGGGAGGGCCTACAATGAGCAGTTCTTC.

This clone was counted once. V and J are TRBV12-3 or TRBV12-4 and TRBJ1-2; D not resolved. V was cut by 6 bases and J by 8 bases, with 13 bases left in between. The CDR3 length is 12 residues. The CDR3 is CASSFRSTGYTF. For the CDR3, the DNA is TGTGCCAGCAGCTTCCGGAGTACCGGCTACACCTTC.

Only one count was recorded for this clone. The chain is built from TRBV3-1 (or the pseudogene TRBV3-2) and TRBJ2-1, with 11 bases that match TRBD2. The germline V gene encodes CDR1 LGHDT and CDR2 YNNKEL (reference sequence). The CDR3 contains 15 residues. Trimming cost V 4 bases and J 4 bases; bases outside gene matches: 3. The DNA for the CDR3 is TGTGCCAGCAGCCCCACTAGCGGGAGTTACAATGAGCAGTTCTTC. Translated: CASSPTSGSYNEQFF.

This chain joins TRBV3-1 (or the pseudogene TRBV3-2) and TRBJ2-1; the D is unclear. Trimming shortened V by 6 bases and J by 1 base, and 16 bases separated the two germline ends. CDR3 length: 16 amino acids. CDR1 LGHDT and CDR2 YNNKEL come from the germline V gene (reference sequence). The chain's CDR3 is CASSRSRTSSYNEQFF. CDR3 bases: TGTGCCAGCAGTCGATCTAGAACCTCTTCCTACAATGAGCAGTTCTTC.

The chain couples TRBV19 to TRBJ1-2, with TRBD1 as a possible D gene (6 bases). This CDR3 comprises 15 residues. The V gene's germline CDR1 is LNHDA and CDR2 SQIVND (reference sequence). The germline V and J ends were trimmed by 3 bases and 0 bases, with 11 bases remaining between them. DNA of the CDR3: TGTGCCAGTAGTATGGGCAGGACAGCTAACTATGGCTACACCTTC. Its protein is CASSMGRTANYGYTF.

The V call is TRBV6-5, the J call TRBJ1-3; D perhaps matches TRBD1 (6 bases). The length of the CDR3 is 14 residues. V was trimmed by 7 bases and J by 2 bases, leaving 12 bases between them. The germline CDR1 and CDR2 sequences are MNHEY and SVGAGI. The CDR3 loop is CASMRGIPGNTIYF. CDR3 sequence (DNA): TGTGCCAGCATGAGGGGGATCCCTGGAAACACCATATATTTT.

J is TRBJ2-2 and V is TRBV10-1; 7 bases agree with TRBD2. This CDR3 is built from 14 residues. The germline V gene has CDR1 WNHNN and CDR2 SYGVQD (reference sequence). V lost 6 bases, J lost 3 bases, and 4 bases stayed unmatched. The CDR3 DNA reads TGCGCCAGCAGAGGGGACTACTACACCGGGGAGCTGTTTTTT. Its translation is CASRGDYYTGELFF.

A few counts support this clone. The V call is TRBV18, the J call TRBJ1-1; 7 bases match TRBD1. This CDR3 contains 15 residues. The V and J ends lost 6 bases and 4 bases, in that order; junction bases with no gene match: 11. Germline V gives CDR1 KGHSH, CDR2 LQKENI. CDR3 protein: CASSDRQGMSTEAFF. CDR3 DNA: TGTGCCAGCTCCGATCGACAGGGTATGAGCACTGAAGCTTTCTTT.

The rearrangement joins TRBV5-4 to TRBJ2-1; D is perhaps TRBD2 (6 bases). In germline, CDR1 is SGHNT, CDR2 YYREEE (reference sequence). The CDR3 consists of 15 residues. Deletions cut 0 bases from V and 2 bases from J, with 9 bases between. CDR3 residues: CASSLGGNTYNEQFF. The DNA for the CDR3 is TGTGCCAGCAGCTTGGGCGGGAACACCTACAATGAGCAGTTCTTC.

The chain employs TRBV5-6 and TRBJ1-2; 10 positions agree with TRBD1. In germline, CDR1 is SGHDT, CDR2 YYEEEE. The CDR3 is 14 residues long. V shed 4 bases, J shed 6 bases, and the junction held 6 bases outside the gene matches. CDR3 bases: TGTGCCAGCAGCCCCCCGGGACAGGGGAATGGCTACACCTTC. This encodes CASSPPGQGNGYTF.

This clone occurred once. The CDR3 spells CATSFAGGGYTF. CDR3 bases: TGTGCCACCAGCTTCGCAGGGGGTGGCTACACCTTC. The chain combines TRBV24-1 with TRBJ1-2, with 7 bases aligning to TRBD1. The trim removed 7 bases at V and 7 bases at J, leaving 5 bases unmatched. The germline CDR1 and CDR2 sequences are KGHDR and SFDVKD. The CDR3 has 12 amino acids.

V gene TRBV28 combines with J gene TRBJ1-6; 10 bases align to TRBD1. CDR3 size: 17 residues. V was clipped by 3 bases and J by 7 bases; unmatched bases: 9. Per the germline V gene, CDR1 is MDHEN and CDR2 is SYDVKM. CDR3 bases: TGTGCCAGCAGTTTCGTGTCGACAGGGGGCTTAAATTCACCCCTCCACTTT. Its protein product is CASSFVSTGGLNSPLHF.

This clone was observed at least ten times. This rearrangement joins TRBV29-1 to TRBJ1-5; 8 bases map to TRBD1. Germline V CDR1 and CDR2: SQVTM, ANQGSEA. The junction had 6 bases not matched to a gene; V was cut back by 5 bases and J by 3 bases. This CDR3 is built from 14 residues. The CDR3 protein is CSVTGTGPNQPQHF. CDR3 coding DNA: TGCAGCGTTACCGGGACAGGACCCAATCAGCCCCAGCATTTT.

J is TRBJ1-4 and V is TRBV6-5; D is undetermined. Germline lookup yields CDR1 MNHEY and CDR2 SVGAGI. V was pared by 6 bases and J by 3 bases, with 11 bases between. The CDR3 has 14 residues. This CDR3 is CASRPGFANEKLFF. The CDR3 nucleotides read TGTGCCAGCAGGCCGGGGTTTGCTAATGAAAAACTGTTTTTT.

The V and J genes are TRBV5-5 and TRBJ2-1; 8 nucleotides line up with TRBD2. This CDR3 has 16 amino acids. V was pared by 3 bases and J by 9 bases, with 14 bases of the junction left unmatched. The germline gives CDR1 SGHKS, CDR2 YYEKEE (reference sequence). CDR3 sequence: CASSYPGTRGNGEQFF. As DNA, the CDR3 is TGTGCCAGCAGCTACCCCGGGACTAGGGGAAATGGTGAGCAGTTCTTC.

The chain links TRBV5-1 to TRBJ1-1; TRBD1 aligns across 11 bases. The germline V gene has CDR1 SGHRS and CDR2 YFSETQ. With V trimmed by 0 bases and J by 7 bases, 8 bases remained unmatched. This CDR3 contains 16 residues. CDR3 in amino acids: CASSLGGIGTGGEAFF. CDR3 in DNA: TGCGCCAGCAGCTTGGGTGGCATTGGGACAGGGGGTGAAGCTTTCTTT.

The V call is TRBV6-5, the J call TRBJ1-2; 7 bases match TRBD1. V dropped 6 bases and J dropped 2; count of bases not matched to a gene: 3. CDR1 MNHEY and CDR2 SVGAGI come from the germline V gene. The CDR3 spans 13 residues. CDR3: CASRMGQNYGYTF. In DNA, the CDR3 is TGTGCCAGCAGGATGGGACAGAACTATGGCTACACCTTC.

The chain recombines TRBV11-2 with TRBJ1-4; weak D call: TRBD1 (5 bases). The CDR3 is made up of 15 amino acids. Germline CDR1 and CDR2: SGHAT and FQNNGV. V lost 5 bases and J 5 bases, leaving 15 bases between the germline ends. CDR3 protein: CASSVRVGGNEKLFF. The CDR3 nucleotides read TGTGCCAGCAGCGTCAGGGTGGGAGGGAATGAAAAACTGTTTTTT.

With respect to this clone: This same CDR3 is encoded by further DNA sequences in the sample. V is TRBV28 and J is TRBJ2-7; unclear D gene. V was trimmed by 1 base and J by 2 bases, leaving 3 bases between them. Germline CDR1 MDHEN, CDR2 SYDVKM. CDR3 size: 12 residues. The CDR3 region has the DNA TGTGCCAGCAGTTTATCAACCTACGAGCAGTACTTC. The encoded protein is CASSLSTYEQYF. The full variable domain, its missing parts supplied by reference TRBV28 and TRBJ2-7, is DVKVTQSSRYLVKRTGEKVFLECVQDMDHENMFWYRQDPGLGLRLIYFSYDVKMKEKGDIPEGYSVSREKKERFSLILESASTNQTSMYLCASSLSTYEQYFGPGTRLTVT.

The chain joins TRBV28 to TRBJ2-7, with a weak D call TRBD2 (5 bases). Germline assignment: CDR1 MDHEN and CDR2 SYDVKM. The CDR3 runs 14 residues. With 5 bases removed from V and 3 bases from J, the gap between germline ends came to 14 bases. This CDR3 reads CASSLAGFSYEQYF. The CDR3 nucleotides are TGTGCCAGCAGTCTAGCTGGTTTCAGCTACGAGCAGTACTTC. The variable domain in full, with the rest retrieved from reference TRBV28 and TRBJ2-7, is DVKVTQSSRYLVKRTGEKVFLECVQDMDHENMFWYRQDPGLGLRLIYFSYDVKMKEKGDIPEGYSVSREKKERFSLILESASTNQTSMYLCASSLAGFSYEQYFGPGTRLTVT.